This entry features one TCR beta chain sequence. Sequence at one end of the junction differs from germline and may be a read error. The sample belongs to a study of neurological immune-mediated disorders. Germline CDR1 SGHRS, CDR2 YFSETQ. CDR3 length: 15 amino acids. Libraries from sorted cells used about a million T cells (CD4+ or CD8+). With 10-nucleotide random UMIs, 5'RACE was used to make the cDNA. TCRdb passed the 5' RACE reads through MiXCR, listing each CDR3 protein once. This sample carries about 41,000 distinct CDR3 sequences, roughly 15% of them seen once, and the ten largest clones take 3.5% to 4.5%.

This receptor was identified in a woman in her fifties or sixties with HTLV-1-associated myelopathy (HAM/TSP). Sequencing input: CD4+ T cells from blood. The rearrangement uses TRBV5-1 and TRBJ2-2; D is possibly TRBD1 (6 bases). The CDR3 DNA is TGCGCCAGAGGGGATACAGGGCTGAACACCGGGGAGATGTTTTTT. It is translated as CARGDTGLNTGEMFF.